The rows below give T cell receptor beta chains drawn from one sample of a study of blood T cell dynamics during melanoma immunotherapy. Assay: immunoSEQ multiplex PCR; the TCRdb copy retains only in-frame clones and omits some. The table lists about 12,000 clones, 88% of them singletons. Sequenced here: blood, sampled from a patient treated with checkpoint blockade. These receptors all stem from a human donor with melanoma. Each CDR3 is given without its conserved first and last residue. Each record gives: V gene, J gene, CDR3 protein.

TRBV28	TRBJ1-6	ASSTGFSPLH
TRBV5-1	TRBJ1-2	ASSLEGVGYT
TRBV5-8	TRBJ2-7	ATGRQGGYEQY
TRBV7-2	TRBJ1-2	ASSLAGQGSYGYT
TRBV25-1	TRBJ2-2	ASTKHQTNTGELF
TRBV10-3	TRBJ2-7	AISDKPEGLGSYEQY
TRBV11-2	TRBJ2-7	ASSRGQILTNYLYEQY
TRBV18	TRBJ2-7	ASSRGAQSYEQY
TRBV11-2	TRBJ2-7	ASSSPYEQY
TRBV4-2	TRBJ2-4	ASSRGGSEDIQY
TRBV2	TRBJ2-7	ASSGLAGNLPYEQY
TRBV6-6	TRBJ2-1	ASSYSTGGDDEQF
TRBV4-1	TRBJ1-2	ASSQGYSRDRSNYGYT
TRBV10-1	TRBJ2-5	ASSPSGRRETQY
TRBV7-6	TRBJ1-1	ASSLFPEGNTEAF
TRBV29-1	TRBJ1-6	SVALAYNSPLH
TRBV5-8	TRBJ2-5	ASSLFGRGLQETQY
TRBV6-4	TRBJ2-3	ASSEGTGDTDTQY
TRBV18	TRBJ1-5	ASYGGGANQPQH
TRBV2	TRBJ1-6	ASSGTGPNNSPLH
TRBV7-9	TRBJ2-1	ASSPQGVPYNEQF
TRBV2	TRBJ1-2	ASREDLYGYT
TRBV11-2	TRBJ2-5	ASSLRGQLLQETQY
TRBV5-1	TRBJ2-7	ASRGVAYEQY
TRBV28	TRBJ2-7	ASSPGQGNEQY